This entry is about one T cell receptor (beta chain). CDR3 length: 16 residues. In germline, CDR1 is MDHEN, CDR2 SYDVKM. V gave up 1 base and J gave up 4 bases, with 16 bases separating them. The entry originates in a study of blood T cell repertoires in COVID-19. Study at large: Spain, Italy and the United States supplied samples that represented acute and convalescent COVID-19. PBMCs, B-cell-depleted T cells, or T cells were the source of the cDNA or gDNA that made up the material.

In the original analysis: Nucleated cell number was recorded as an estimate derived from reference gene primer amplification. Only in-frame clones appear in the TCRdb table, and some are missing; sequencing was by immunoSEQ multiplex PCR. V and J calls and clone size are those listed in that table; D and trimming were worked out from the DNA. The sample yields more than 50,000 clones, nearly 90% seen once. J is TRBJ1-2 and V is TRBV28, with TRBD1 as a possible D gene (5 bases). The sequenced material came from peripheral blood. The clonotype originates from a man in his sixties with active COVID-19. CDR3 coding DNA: TGTGCCAGCAGTTTATACCCCCCTGCAGGGTTCTATGGCTACACCTTC. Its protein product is CASSLYPPAGFYGYTF.